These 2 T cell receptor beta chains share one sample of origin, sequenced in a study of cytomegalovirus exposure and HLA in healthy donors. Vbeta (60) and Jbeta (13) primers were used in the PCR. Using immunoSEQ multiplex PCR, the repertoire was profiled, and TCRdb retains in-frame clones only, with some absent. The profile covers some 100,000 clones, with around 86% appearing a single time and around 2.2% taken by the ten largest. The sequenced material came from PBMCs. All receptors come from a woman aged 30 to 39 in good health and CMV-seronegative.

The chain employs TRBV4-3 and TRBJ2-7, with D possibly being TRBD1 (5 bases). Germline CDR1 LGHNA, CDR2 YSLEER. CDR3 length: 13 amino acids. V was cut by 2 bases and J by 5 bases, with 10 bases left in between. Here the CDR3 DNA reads TGCGCCAGCAGCCAACTCTGGGGCCACGAGCAGTACTTC. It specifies CASSQLWGHEQYF.

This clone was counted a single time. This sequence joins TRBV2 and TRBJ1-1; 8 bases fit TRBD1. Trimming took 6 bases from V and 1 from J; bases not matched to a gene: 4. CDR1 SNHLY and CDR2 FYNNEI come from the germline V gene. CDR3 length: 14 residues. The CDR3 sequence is CASRRTGWNTEAFF. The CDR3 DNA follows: TGTGCCAGCAGGCGGACAGGGTGGAACACTGAAGCTTTCTTT.